One sample yielded the 15 T cell receptor beta chains listed below, sequenced in a study of blood T cell repertoires in COVID-19. The data were produced by immunoSEQ multiplex PCR, yet TCRdb's version contains in-frame clones alone and is incomplete. The sample lists about 210,000 clones, around four fifths seen once, with 2.5% to 3% in the top ten. The sample consisted of peripheral blood. All receptors derive from a man over 45 with active or convalescent COVID-19.

The V call is TRBV19, the J call TRBJ2-2, with TRBD2 matching 15 bases. Trimming cost V 1 base and J 4 bases; bases outside gene matches: 1. Per germline, CDR1 LNHDA and CDR2 SQIVND (reference sequence). The CDR3 contains 17 residues. CDR3 protein: CASSIAGLAGGTGELFF. As DNA, the CDR3 is TGTGCCAGTAGTATAGCGGGACTAGCGGGGGGCACCGGGGAGCTGTTTTTT.

About this clone itself: The same CDR3 is also encoded by other DNA sequences in this sample. The CDR3 DNA reads TGTGCCAGCAGTGAAACAAGAGAGCAGTTCTTC. It translates to CASSETREQFF. The chain carries TRBV2 and TRBJ2-1; D unclear. Trimming removed 2 bases at V and 10 bases at J, with 6 bases between. CDR3 length: 11 residues. Germline V gene sequence: CDR1 SNHLY, CDR2 FYNNEI. Full variable domain (outside the CDR3, taken from reference TRBV2 and TRBJ2-1): EPEVTQTPSHQVTQMGQEVILRCVPISNHLYFYWYRQILGQKVEFLVSFYNNEISEKSEIFDDQFSVERPDGSNFTLKIRSTKLEDSAMYFCASSETREQFFGPGTRLTVL.

The V gene is TRBV19, the J gene TRBJ1-2; tentative D call: TRBD1 (5 bases). V lost 6 bases to trimming and J lost 0 bases, with 11 bases between them. Looked up from germline, CDR1 is LNHDA and CDR2 is SQIVND (reference sequence). The CDR3 loop spans 14 amino acids. The CDR3 DNA reads as TGTGCCAGTAGCCTCGGAGGGGCTAACTATGGCTACACCTTC. Translating it yields CASSLGGANYGYTF.

The count of this clone is one. The DNA for the CDR3 is TGTGCCAGCAGTTTAGAACAGGGAGATGGCTACACCTTC. Translating gives CASSLEQGDGYTF. V is TRBV5-6 and J is TRBJ1-2; maybe TRBD1 (6 bases). The length of the CDR3 is 13 residues. Germline CDR1 reads SGHDT; CDR2 reads YYEEEE. Trimming pared 5 bases from V and 6 bases from J, leaving 14 bases between.

This clone was observed a single time. The chain combines TRBV6-2 or TRBV6-3 with TRBJ1-5; perhaps TRBD1 as D (5 bases). CDR3 size: 15 residues. V shed 2 bases and J shed 2 bases, with 10 bases lying between them. The V gene's germline CDR1 is MNHEY and CDR2 SVGEGT. The CDR3 loop is CASSYVRVGNQPQHF. The CDR3 DNA is TGTGCCAGCAGTTACGTCAGGGTTGGCAATCAGCCCCAGCATTTT.

The J gene is TRBJ2-1, the V gene TRBV30, with a weak D call TRBD1 (6 bases). Germline V gene data show CDR1 as GTSNPN and CDR2 as SVGIG (reference sequence). This CDR3 is 17 amino acids long. V was shortened by 2 bases and J by 3 bases, with 20 bases between the two germline ends. The CDR3 protein is CAWSPALGHPRYNEQFF. For the CDR3, the DNA is TGTGCCTGGAGTCCTGCATTGGGACATCCTCGCTACAATGAGCAGTTCTTC.

This rearrangement joins TRBV5-1 to TRBJ2-1, with D possibly TRBD2 on 5 matching bases. The CDR3 spans 16 residues. Germline V gene sequence: CDR1 SGHRS, CDR2 YFSETQ. V was trimmed by 3 bases and J by 4 bases, leaving 17 bases between them. In DNA form, the CDR3 reads TGCGCCAGCAGCTCAGGACTGGGTCCGGGGTACAATGAGCAGTTCTTC. Amino acids: CASSSGLGPGYNEQFF. Complete variable domain (other parts from reference TRBV5-1 and TRBJ2-1): KAGVTQTPRYLIKTRGQQVTLSCSPISGHRSVSWYQQTPGQGLQFLFEYFSETQRNKGNFPGRFSGRQFSNSRSEMNVSTLELGDSALYLCASSSGLGPGYNEQFFGPGTRLTVL.

V usage is TRBV5-8 and J usage is TRBJ1-1; D call uncertain. The V end was cut by 3 bases, the J end by 0 bases, with 12 bases between. CDR3 length equals 15 residues. From germline, CDR1 is SGHTS and CDR2 YDEGEE. The CDR3 protein is CASSSGSVVNTEAFF. The CDR3 region has the DNA TGTGCCAGCAGCTCCGGGTCAGTTGTGAACACTGAAGCTTTCTTT.

The chain has TRBV5-5 and TRBJ1-4, with D maybe TRBD1 (5 bases). The length of the CDR3 is 13 residues. The V and J ends lost 3 bases and 8 bases respectively, with 11 bases between them. In germline, CDR1 is SGHKS, CDR2 YYEKEE (reference sequence). The CDR3 coding sequence is TGTGCCAGCAGCTATCAGGGAAGCGAAAAACTGTTTTTT. It codes for CASSYQGSEKLFF.

This clone has only one observation. V usage is TRBV30 and J usage is TRBJ1-2; D unresolved. CDR1 and CDR2 from the germline V gene are GTSNPN and SVGIG (reference sequence). The CDR3 runs 14 residues. V was shortened by 2 bases and J by 8 bases, with 18 bases between the two germline ends. The CDR3 DNA follows: TGTGCCTGGAGTTTGAAAGGAGTCTTAGTAGGCTACACCTTC. Protein product: CAWSLKGVLVGYTF.

V is TRBV5-1 and J is TRBJ2-4; 8 nucleotides line up with TRBD2. There are 14 residues in the CDR3. Germline loops: CDR1 SGHRS, CDR2 YFSETQ. The V gene end was trimmed by 0 bases and the J gene end by 9 bases; junction bases not matched to a gene: 5. CDR3 bases: TGCGCCAGCAGCTTGGAAGGGACTAGTACCATTCAGTACTTC. Its translation: CASSLEGTSTIQYF.

The chain's CDR3 is CASSPDRRGTF. CDR3 coding DNA: TGTGCCAGCAGTCCGGACAGGAGGGGTACCTTC. V usage is TRBV5-8 and J usage is TRBJ1-2; TRBD1 agrees at 7 bases. Trimming at V came to 5 bases and at J to 14 bases, leaving 9 bases not matched to a gene. The CDR3 runs 11 residues. Germline V gives CDR1 SGHTS, CDR2 YDEGEE.

The rearrangement uses TRBV24-1 and TRBJ2-1; 12 bases match TRBD1. The V and J ends lost 3 bases and 8 bases, in that order; junction bases with no gene match: 10. Germline CDR1 KGHDR, CDR2 SFDVKD. There are 17 residues in the CDR3. The CDR3 nucleotides read TGTGCCACCAGTGATCCACGCGCTCGGGACAGGGGGCATGAGCAGTTCTTC. It translates to CATSDPRARDRGHEQFF.

In its sample, this clone was seen a few times. The chain links TRBV28 to TRBJ1-2, with 9 bases matching TRBD1. V shed 4 bases and J 5 bases; nucleotides not matched to a gene: 8. CDR1 and CDR2 (germline): MDHEN, SYDVKM. The CDR3 sequence is 15 residues long. The CDR3 region has the DNA TGTGCCAGCAGTTCATGGACAGGGGCTCAGTATGGCTACACCTTC. Its translation is CASSSWTGAQYGYTF.

The rearrangement joins TRBV24-1 to TRBJ2-6, with D perhaps TRBD1 (5 bases). Per germline, CDR1 KGHDR and CDR2 SFDVKD. Trimming shortened V by 3 bases and J by 4 bases, and 9 bases separated the two germline ends. This CDR3 is 15 amino acids long. The CDR3 spells CATSDRGAGANVLTF. The CDR3 region has the DNA TGTGCCACCAGTGATAGGGGCGCCGGGGCCAACGTCCTGACTTTC.